The sample holds a few counts of the clone carrying this T cell receptor beta chain. Antigen unknown. The TCR beta cDNA libraries carried unique molecular identifiers. TCRdb re-called the PCR reads with MiXCR, one entry per CDR3 protein. This repertoire shows about 540,000 distinct CDR3 sequences, 30% to 40% found once; its top ten account for around 5.9%. The source of the sample is a study of post-analysis software for immune sequencing data. Findings of the study overall: Elevated frequency relative to controls characterized a handful of TRBV segments in patients, TRBV5-6, TRBV5-1 and TRBV20-1 among them. Diversity measured as normalized Chao1 was significantly lower in multiple sclerosis patients than in controls.

V lost 2 bases to trimming and J lost 2 bases, with 8 bases between them. The CDR3 has 13 amino acids. Per germline, CDR1 SGHKS and CDR2 YYEKEE (reference sequence). The sequence derives from a girl aged 2-17 years with multiple sclerosis. What was sequenced was blood. The genes are TRBV5-5 and TRBJ2-7; the D is unclear. The CDR3 loop is CASSFHPTYEQYF. The CDR3 bases are TGTGCCAGCAGCTTCCACCCTACCTACGAGCAGTACTTC. The variable domain in full, with the rest retrieved from reference TRBV5-5 and TRBJ2-7, is DAGVTQSPTHLIKTRGQQVTLRCSPISGHKSVSWYQQVLGQGPQFIFQYYEKEERGRGNFPDRFSARQFPNYSSELNVNALLLGDSALYLCASSFHPTYEQYFGPGTRLTVT.